A selection of T cell receptor beta chains follows, all from one sample in a study of shared clonotypes between healthy human individuals. TCRdb's copy holds only in-frame clones and misses some; the assay was immunoSEQ multiplex PCR. The data show about 490,000 clones, 70% to 80% seen once. Sequenced sample: PBMCs. The receptors come from a woman aged 40 to 50 in good health. Some clones in this sample may be carry-over from other donors' samples. The CDR3 runs from the conserved cysteine through the conserved F or W. A D gene is named only where the DNA matches it firmly. Clone size is stated in some rows and not others, as once, few, many or a class when expanded.

-	TRBV10-3	-	TRBJ1-1	CAIRPGARAEAFF	TGTGCCATCAGGCCGGGCGCCAGGGCTGAAGCTTTCTTT
once	TRBV28	TRBD2	TRBJ2-3	CASRTSGRTNTDTQYF	TGTGCCAGCAGGACTAGCGGGAGAACGAACACAGATACGCAGTATTTT
-	TRBV7-9	TRBD1	TRBJ1-5	CASSGSTGGFNQPQHF	TGTGCCAGCAGCGGGTCTACAGGGGGTTTTAATCAGCCCCAGCATTTT
-	TRBV7-2	TRBD2	TRBJ2-2	CASSLAASGSHTGELFF	TGTGCCAGCAGCTTAGCGGCTAGCGGGAGCCACACCGGGGAGCTGTTTTTT
-	TRBV2	-	TRBJ2-3	CASSEEGRGADTQYF	TGTGCCAGCAGTGAAGAAGGCAGGGGGGCAGATACGCAGTATTTT
-	TRBV4-3	TRBD1	TRBJ2-4	CASSQAPGTGAILQYF	TGCGCCAGCAGCCAAGCTCCCGGGACAGGGGCCATCCTTCAGTACTTC
-	TRBV18	-	TRBJ2-5	CASSRDTQETQYF	TGTGCCAGCTCCCGGGACACTCAAGAGACCCAGTACTTC
many	TRBV5-1	TRBD1	TRBJ2-7	CASSLEPGQGDYEQYF	TGCGCCAGCAGCTTGGAGCCCGGACAGGGGGACTACGAGCAGTACTTC
-	TRBV28	-	TRBJ2-2	CASSPTPNTGELFF	TGTGCCAGCAGTCCCACACCGAACACCGGGGAGCTGTTTTTT
-	TRBV11-2	TRBD1	TRBJ1-4	CASTDRGREKLFF	TGTGCCAGCACCGACAGGGGGCGTGAAAAACTGTTTTTT
-	TRBV7-3	TRBD1	TRBJ1-5	CASSSRPTGDYNQPQHF	TGTGCCAGCAGCTCCCGACCGACAGGGGACTACAATCAGCCCCAGCATTTT
-	TRBV30	-	TRBJ2-6	CASLEGPQGTGANVLTF	TGTGCCTCACTGGAGGGTCCCCAGGGGACCGGGGCCAACGTCCTGACTTTC
-	TRBV28	TRBD2	TRBJ2-6	CASSLPPPSGNLFGANALTF	TGTGCCAGCAGTTTACCCCCCCCTAGCGGGAATCTCTTTGGGGCCAACGCCCTGACTTTC
-	TRBV28	-	TRBJ2-7	CASSFVSGFAYEQYF	TGTGCCAGCAGTTTTGTGTCAGGGTTCGCCTACGAGCAGTACTTC
-	TRBV28	-	TRBJ2-1	CASSRGGPRISGFF	TGTGCCAGCAGTCGTGGCGGACCCCGTATTTCGGGGTTCTTC
-	TRBV5-4	-	TRBJ2-2	CASSSYTGELFF	TGTGCCAGCAGCTCATACACCGGGGAGCTGTTTTTT
-	TRBV30	-	TRBJ2-1	CAWIPGANEQFF	TGTGCCTGGATCCCGGGGGCAAATGAGCAGTTCTTC